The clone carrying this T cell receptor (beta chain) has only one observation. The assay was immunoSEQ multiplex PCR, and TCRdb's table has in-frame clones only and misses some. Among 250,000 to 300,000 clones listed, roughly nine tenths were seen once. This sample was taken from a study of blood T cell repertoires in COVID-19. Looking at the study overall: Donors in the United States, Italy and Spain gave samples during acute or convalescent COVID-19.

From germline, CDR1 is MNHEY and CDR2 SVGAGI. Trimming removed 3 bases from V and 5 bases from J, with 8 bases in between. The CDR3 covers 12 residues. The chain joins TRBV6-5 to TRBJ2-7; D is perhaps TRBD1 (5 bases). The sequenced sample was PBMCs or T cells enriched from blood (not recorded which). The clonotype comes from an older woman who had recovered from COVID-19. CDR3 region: CASSYRGNEQYF. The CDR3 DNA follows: TGTGCCAGCAGTTATAGGGGAAACGAGCAGTACTTC.